This T cell receptor (beta chain) was sequenced in a study of beta chain features in type 1 diabetes. Sequencing targeted expressed TCRB transcripts, as all isolated RNA had been reverse transcribed. TCRdb keeps only in-frame clones here, not all; method: immunoSEQ multiplex PCR. This repertoire shows around 140,000 clones, roughly 10% found once; its top ten account for about 0.7%. Stem cell-like memory, regulatory, central memory and naive CD4+ cells were sorted via CD45RO/CCR7/CD25/CD127/CD95/CD27. The CDR3 is made up of 13 amino acids. Germline CDR1 and CDR2: SNHLY and FYNNEI. Trimming removed 8 bases from V and 1 base from J, with 9 bases in between. Broader study findings: In all four CD4+ subsets, TCRB CDR3 length was significantly, moderately reduced in type 1 diabetes. PCR, the amplification step, might favor shorter templates, equally in patients and controls. Patients with type 1 diabetes showed fewer VDJ junction insertions and more deletions.

This clone has only a few counts. Antigen unknown. This TCR was sampled from a man aged 30 to 45 with type 1 diabetes. Specimen: central memory CD4+ T cells from blood. The chain has TRBV2 and TRBJ1-3; no definite D call. The CDR3 is CASEEASGNTIYF. CDR3 in DNA: TGTGCCAGCGAGGAAGCATCTGGAAACACCATATATTTT. The entire variable domain, with the rest obtained from reference TRBV2 and TRBJ1-3, is as follows: EPEVTQTPSHQVTQMGQEVILRCVPISNHLYFYWYRQILGQKVEFLVSFYNNEISEKSEIFDDQFSVERPDGSNFTLKIRSTKLEDSAMYFCASEEASGNTIYFGEGSWLTVV.